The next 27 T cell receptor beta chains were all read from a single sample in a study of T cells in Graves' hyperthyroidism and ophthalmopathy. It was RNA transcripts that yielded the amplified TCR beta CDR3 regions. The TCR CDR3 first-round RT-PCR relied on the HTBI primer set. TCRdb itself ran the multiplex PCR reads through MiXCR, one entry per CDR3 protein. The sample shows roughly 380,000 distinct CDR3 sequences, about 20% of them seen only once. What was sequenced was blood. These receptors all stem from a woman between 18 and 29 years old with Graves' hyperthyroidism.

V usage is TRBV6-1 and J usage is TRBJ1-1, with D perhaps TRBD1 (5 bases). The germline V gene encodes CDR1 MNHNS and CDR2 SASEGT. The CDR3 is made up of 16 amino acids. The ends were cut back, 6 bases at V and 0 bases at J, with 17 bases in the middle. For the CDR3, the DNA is TGTGCCAGCAGACGGGACTTTCCCATCATGAACACTGAAGCTTTCTTT. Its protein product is CASRRDFPIMNTEAFF.

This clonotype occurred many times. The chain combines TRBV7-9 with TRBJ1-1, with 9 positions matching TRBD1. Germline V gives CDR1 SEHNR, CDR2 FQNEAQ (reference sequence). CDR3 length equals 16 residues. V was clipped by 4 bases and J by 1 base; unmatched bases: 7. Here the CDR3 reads CASSYRGLEGNTEAFF. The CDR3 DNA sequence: TGTGCCAGCAGCTACAGGGGGCTCGAAGGGAACACTGAAGCTTTCTTT.

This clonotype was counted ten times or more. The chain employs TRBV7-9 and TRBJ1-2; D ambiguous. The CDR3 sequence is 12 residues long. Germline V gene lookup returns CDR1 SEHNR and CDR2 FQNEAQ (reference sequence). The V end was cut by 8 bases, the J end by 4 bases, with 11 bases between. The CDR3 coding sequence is TGTGCCAGCTCACCAAGAGGCTATGGCTACACCTTC. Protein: CASSPRGYGYTF.

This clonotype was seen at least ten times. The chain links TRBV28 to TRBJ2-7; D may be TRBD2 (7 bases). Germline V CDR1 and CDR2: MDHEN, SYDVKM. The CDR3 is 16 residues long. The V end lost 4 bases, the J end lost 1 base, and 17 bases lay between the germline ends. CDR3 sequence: CASSYPLGGGSYEQYF. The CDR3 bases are TGTGCCAGCAGTTACCCATTAGGGGGGGGATCCTACGAGCAGTACTTC.

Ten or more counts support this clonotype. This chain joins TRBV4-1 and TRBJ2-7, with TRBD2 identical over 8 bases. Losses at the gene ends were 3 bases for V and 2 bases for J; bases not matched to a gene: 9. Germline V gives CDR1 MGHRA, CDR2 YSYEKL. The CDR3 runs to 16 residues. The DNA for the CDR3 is TGCGCCAGCAGCCATTCCGCCGGGACTAGAGCCTACGAGCAGTACTTC. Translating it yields CASSHSAGTRAYEQYF.

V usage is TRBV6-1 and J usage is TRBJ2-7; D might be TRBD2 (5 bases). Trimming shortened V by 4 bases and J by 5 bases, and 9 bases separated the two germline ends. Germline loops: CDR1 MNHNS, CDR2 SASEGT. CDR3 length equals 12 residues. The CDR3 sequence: CASSVTTDEQYF. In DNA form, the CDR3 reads TGTGCCAGCAGTGTGACTACGGACGAGCAGTACTTC.

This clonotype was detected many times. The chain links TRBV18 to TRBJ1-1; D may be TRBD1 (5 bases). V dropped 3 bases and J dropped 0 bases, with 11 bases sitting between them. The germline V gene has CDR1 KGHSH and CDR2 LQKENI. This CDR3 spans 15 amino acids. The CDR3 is CASSPGPNMNTEAFF. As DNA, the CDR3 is TGTGCCAGCTCACCGGGACCGAACATGAACACTGAAGCTTTCTTT. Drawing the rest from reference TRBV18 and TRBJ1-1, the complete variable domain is NAGVMQNPRHLVRRRGQEARLRCSPMKGHSHVYWYRQLPEEGLKFMVYLQKENIIDESGMPKERFSAEFPKEGPSILRIQQVVRGDSAAYFCASSPGPNMNTEAFFGQGTRLTVV.

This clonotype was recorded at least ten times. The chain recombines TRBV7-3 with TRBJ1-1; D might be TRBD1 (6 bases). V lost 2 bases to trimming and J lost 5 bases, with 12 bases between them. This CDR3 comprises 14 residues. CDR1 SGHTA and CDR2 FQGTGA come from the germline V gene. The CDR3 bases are TGTGCCAGCAGCTTAGAACGGGGGCGGACTGAAGCTTTCTTT. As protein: CASSLERGRTEAFF.

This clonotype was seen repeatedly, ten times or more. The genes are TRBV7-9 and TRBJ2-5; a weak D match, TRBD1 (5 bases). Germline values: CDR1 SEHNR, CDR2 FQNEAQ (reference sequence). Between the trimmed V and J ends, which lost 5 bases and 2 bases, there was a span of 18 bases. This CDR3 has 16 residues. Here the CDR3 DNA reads TGTGCCAGCAGCCCTAATTGGGCAGGGAAACAAGAGACCCAGTACTTC. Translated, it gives CASSPNWAGKQETQYF. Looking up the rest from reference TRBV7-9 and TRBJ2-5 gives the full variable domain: DTGVSQNPRHKITKRGQNVTFRCDPISEHNRLYWYRQTLGQGPEFLTYFQNEAQLEKSRLLSDRFSAERPKGSFSTLEIQRTEQGDSAMYLCASSPNWAGKQETQYFGPGTRLLVL.

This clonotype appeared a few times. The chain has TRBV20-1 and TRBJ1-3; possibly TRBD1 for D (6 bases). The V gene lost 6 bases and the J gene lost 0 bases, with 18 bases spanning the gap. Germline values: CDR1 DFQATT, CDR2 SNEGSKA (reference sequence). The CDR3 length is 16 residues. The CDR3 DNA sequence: TGCAGTGCCGCCTTGGACAGACCCAGCTCTGGAAACACCATATATTTT. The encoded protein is CSAALDRPSSGNTIYF.

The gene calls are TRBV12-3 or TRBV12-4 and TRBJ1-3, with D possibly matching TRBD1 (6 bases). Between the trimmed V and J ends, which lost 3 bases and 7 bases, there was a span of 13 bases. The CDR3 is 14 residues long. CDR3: CASSFAQGGNTIYF. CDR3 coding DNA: TGTGCCAGCAGTTTCGCACAGGGTGGGAACACCATATATTTT.

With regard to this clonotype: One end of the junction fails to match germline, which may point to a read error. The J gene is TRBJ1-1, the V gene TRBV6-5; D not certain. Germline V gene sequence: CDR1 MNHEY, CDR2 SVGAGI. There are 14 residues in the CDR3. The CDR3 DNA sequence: TGTGCCAGCAGTTACGGGATAGGGCGCACTGATGCTTTCTTT. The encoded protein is CASSYGIGRTDAFF.

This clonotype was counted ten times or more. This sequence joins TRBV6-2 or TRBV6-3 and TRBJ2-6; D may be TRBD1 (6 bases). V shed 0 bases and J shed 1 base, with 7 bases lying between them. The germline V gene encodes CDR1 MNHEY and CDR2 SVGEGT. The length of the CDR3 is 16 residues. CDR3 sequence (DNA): TGTGCCAGCAGTTACTCGGGGGCGTCTGGGGCCAACGTCCTGACTTTC. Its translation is CASSYSGASGANVLTF.

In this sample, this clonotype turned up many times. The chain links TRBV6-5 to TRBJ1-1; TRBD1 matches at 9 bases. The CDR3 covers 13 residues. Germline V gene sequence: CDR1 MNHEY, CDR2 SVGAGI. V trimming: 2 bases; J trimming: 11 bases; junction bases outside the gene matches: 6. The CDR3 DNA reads TGTGCCAGCAGTTACGAGGGGACAGGGCGCGCTTTCTTT. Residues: CASSYEGTGRAFF.

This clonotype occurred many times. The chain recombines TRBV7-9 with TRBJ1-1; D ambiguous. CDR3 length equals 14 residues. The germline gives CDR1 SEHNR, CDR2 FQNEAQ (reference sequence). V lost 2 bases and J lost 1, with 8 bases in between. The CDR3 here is CASSLHSPNTEAFF. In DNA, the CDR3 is TGTGCCAGCAGCTTACATTCCCCGAACACTGAAGCTTTCTTT.

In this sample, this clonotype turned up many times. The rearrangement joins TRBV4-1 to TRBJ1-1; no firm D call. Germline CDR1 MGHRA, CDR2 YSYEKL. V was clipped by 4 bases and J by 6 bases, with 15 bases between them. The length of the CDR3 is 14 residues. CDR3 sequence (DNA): TGCGCCAGCAGCCCCAGAGGTAGGGTCGCTGAAGCTTTCTTT. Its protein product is CASSPRGRVAEAFF.

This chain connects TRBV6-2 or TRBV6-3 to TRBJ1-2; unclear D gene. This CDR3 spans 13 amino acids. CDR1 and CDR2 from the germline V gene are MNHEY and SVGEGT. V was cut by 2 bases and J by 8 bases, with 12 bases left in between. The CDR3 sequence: CASSYQSESGYTF. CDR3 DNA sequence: TGTGCCAGCAGTTACCAATCTGAGTCCGGCTACACCTTC.

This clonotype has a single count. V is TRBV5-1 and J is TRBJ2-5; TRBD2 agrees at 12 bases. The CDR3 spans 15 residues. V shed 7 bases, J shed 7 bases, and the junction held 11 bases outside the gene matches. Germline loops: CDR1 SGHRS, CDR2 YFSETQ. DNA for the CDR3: TGCGCCAGCGGCCCTAGCGGGGGGGCCGGGGGGACCCAGTACTTC. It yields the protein CASGPSGGAGGTQYF. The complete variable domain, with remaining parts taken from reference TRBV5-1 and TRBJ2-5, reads KAGVTQTPRYLIKTRGQQVTLSCSPISGHRSVSWYQQTPGQGLQFLFEYFSETQRNKGNFPGRFSGRQFSNSRSEMNVSTLELGDSALYLCASGPSGGAGGTQYFGPGTRLLVL.

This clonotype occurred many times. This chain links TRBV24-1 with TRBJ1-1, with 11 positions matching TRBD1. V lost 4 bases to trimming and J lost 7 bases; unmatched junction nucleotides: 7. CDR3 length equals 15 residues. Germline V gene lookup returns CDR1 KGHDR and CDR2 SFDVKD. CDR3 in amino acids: CATSDPGQGAIEAFF. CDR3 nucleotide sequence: TGTGCCACCAGTGACCCCGGACAGGGGGCCATTGAAGCTTTCTTT.

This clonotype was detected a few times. This chain's CDR3 is CASSLGPSQAGNTIYF. Here the CDR3 DNA reads TGTGCCAGCAGCCTCGGACCGTCGCAAGCTGGAAACACCATATATTTT. The chain joins TRBV3-1 to TRBJ1-3; D remains ambiguous. Germline assignment: CDR1 LGHDT and CDR2 YNNKEL (reference sequence). The V end was cut by 4 bases, the J end by 2 bases, with 15 bases between. CDR3 length equals 16 residues.

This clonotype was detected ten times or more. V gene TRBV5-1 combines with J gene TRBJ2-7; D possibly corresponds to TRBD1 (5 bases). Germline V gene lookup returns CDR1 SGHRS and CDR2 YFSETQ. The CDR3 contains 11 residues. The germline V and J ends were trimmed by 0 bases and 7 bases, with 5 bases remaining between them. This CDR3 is CASSLDREQYF. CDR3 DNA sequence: TGCGCCAGCAGCTTGGACAGGGAGCAGTACTTC.

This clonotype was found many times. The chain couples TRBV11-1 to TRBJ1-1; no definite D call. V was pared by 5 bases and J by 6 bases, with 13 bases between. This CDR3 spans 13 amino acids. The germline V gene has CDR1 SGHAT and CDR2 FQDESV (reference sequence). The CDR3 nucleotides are TGTGCCAGCAGCCCAAGGGCAATGGCTGAAGCTTTCTTT. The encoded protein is CASSPRAMAEAFF.

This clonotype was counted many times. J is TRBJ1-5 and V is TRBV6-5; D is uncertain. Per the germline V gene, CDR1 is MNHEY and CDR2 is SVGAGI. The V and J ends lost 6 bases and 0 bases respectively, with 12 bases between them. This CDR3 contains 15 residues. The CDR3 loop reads CASRPDQYSNQPQHF. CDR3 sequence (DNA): TGTGCCAGCAGACCCGACCAATATAGCAATCAGCCCCAGCATTTT.

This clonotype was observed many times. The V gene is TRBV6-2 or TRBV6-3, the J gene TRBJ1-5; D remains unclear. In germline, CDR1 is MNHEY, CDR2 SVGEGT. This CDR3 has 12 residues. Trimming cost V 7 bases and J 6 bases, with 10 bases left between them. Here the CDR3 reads CASKTTIQPQHF. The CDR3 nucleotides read TGTGCCAGCAAAACGACTATTCAGCCCCAGCATTTT.

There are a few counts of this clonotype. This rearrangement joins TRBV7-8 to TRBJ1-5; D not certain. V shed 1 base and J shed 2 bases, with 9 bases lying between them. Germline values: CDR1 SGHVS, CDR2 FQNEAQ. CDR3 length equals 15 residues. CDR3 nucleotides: TGTGCCAGCAGCTTAGGGCAGGCAGGCAATCAGCCCCAGCATTTT. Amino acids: CASSLGQAGNQPQHF. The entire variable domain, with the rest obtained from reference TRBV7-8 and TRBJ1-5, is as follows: GAGVSQSPRYKVAKRGQDVALRCDPISGHVSLFWYQQALGQGPEFLTYFQNEAQLDKSGLPSDRFFAERPEGSVSTLKIQRTQQEDSAVYLCASSLGQAGNQPQHFGDGTRLSIL.

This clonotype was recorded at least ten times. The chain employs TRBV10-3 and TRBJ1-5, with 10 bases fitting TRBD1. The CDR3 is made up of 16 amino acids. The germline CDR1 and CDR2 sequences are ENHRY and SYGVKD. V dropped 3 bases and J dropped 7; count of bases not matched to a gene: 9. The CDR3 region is CAISEGDRGLKQPQHF. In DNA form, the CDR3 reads TGTGCCATCAGTGAAGGAGACAGGGGGCTTAAGCAGCCCCAGCATTTT.

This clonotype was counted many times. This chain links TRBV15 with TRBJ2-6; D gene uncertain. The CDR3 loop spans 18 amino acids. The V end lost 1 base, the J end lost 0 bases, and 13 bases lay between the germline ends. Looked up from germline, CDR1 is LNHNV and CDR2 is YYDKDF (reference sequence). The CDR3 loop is CATSRGELWSSGANVLTF. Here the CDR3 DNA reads TGTGCCACCAGCAGAGGTGAACTCTGGAGCTCTGGGGCCAACGTCCTGACTTTC.